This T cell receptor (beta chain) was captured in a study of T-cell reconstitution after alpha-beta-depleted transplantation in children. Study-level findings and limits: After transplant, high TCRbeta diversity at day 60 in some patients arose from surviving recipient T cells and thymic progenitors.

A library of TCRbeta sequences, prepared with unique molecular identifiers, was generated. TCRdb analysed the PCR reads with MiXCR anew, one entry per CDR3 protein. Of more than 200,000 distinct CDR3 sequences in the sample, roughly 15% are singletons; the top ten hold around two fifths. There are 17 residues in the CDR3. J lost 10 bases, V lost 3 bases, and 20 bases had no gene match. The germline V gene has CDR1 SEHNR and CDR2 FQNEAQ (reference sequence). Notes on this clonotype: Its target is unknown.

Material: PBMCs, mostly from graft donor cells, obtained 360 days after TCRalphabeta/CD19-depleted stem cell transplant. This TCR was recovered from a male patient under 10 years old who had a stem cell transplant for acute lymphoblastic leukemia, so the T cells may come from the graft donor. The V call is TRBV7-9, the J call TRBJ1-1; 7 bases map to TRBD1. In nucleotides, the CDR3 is TGTGCCAGCAGCTTTTTACAGGGTTCTGACAGGGTTGGTGGAGCTTTCTTT. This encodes CASSFLQGSDRVGGAFF.